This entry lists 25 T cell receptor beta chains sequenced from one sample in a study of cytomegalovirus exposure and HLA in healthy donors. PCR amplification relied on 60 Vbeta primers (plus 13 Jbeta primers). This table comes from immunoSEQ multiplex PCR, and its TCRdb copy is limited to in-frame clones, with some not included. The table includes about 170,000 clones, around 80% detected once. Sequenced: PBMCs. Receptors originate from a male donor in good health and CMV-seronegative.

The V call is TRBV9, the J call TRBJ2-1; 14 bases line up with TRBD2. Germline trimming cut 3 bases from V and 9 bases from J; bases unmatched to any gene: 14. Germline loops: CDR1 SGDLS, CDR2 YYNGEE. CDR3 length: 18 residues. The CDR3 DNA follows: TGTGCCAGCAGCGACTCAAGACTAGCGGGGGGGCTAGGCGGTGAGCAGTTCTTC. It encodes CASSDSRLAGGLGGEQFF. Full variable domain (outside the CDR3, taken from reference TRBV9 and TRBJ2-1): DSGVTQTPKHLITATGQRVTLRCSPRSGDLSVYWYQQSLDQGLQFLIQYYNGEERAKGNILERFSAQQFPDLHSELNLSSLELGDSALYFCASSDSRLAGGLGGEQFFGPGTRLTVL.

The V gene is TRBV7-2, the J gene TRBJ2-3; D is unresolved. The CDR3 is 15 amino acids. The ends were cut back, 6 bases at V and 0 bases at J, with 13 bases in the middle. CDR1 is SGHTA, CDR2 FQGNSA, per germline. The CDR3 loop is CASRASRVSTDTQYF. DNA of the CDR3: TGTGCCAGCAGAGCAAGCCGGGTAAGCACAGATACGCAGTATTTT. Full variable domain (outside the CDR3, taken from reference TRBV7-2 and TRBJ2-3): GAGVSQSPSNKVTEKGKDVELRCDPISGHTALYWYRQSLGQGLEFLIYFQGNSAPDKSGLPSDRFSAERTGGSVSTLTIQRTQQEDSAVYLCASRASRVSTDTQYFGPGTRLTVL.

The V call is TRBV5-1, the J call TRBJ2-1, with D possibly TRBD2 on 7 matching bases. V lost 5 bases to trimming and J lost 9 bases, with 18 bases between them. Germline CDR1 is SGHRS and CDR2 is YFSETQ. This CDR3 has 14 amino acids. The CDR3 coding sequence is TGCGCCAGCAGGCGACGGGCGGGGGCGGGTGAGCAGTTCTTC. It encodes CASRRRAGAGEQFF.

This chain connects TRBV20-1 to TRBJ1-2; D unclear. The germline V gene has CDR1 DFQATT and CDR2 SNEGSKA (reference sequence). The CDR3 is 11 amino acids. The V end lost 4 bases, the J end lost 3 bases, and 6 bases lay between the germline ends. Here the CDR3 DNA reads TGCAGTGCTAATAATGACTATGGCTACACCTTC. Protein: CSANNDYGYTF.

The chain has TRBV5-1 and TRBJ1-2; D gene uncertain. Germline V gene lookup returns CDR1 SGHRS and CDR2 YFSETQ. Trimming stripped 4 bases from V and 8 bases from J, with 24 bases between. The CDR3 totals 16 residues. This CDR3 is CASSPDITLGLGGYTF. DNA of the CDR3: TGCGCCAGCAGCCCCGACATAACTCTGGGTCTCGGCGGCTACACCTTC.

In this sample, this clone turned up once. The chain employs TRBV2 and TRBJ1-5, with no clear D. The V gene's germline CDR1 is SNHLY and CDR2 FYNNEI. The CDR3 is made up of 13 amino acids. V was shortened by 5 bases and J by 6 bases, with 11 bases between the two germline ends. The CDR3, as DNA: TGTGCCAGCAGTCTCACTGTCGGTCAGCCCCAGCATTTT. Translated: CASSLTVGQPQHF.

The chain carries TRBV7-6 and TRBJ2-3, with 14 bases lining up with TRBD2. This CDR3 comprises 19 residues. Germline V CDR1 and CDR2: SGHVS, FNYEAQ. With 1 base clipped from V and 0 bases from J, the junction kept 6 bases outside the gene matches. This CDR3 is CASSLGTSGGTISTDTQYF. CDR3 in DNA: TGTGCCAGCAGCTTAGGGACTAGCGGGGGGACTATCAGCACAGATACGCAGTATTTT.

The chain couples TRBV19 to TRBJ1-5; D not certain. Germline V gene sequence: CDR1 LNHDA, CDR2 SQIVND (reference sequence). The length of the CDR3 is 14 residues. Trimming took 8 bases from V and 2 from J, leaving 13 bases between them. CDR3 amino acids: CASCGSDRNQPQHF. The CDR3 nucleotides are TGTGCCAGTTGCGGGTCCGATCGCAATCAGCCCCAGCATTTT. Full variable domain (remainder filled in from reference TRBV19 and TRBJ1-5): DGGITQSPKYLFRKEGQNVTLSCEQNLNHDAMYWYRQDPGQGLRLIYYSQIVNDFQKGDIAEGYSVSREKKESFPLTVTSAQKNPTAFYLCASCGSDRNQPQHFGDGTRLSIL.

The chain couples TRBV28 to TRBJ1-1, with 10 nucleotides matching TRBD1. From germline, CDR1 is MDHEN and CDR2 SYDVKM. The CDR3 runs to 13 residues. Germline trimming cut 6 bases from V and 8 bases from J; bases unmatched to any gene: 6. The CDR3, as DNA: TGTGCCAGCAGGACAGGGGGCGCCCCCGAAGCTTTCTTT. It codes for CASRTGGAPEAFF.

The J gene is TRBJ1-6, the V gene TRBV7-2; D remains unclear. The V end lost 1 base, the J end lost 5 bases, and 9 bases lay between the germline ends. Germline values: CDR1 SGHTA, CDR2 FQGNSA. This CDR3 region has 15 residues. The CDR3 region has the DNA TGTGCCAGCAGCTTAGAACCAGGTGATAATTCACCCCTCCACTTT. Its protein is CASSLEPGDNSPLHF.

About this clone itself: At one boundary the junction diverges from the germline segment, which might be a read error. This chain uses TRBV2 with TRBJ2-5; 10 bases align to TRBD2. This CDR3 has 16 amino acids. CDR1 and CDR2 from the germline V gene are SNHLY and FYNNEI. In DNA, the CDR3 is TGTGCCAGCAATGAACGCCCAGCGGGGGGGGGAGAGACCCAGTACTTC. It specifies CASNERPAGGGETQYF.

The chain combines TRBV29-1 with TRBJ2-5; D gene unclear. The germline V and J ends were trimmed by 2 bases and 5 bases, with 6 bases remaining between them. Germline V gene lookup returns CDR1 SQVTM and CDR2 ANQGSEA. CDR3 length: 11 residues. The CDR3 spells CSVERVETQYF. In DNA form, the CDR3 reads TGCAGCGTTGAAAGAGTTGAGACCCAGTACTTC.

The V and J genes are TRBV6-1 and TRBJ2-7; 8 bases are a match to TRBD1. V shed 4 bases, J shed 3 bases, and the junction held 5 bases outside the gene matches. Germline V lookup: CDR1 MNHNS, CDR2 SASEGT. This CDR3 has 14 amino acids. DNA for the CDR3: TGTGCCAGCAGTGCGGCGGGACAGGACTACGAGCAGTACTTC. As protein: CASSAAGQDYEQYF.

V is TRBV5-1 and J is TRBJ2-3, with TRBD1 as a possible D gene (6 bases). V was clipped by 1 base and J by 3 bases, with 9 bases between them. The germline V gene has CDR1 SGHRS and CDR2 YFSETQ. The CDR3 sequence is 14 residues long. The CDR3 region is CASSLSTGTDTQYF. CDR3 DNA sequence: TGCGCCAGCAGCTTGAGTACAGGGACAGATACGCAGTATTTT.

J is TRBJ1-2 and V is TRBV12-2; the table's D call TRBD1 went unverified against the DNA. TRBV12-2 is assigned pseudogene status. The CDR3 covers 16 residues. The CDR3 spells CASRYPPRDRGYGYTF. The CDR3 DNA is TGTGCAAGTCGCTACCCCCCCCGGGACAGGGGCTATGGCTACACCTTC.

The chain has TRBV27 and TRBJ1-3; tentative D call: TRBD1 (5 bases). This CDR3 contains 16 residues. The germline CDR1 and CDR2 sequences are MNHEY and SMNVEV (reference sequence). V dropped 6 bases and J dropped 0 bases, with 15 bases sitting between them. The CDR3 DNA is TGTGCCAGCAGCAGCGACAGTCCTCGCTCTGGAAACACCATATATTTT. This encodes CASSSDSPRSGNTIYF.

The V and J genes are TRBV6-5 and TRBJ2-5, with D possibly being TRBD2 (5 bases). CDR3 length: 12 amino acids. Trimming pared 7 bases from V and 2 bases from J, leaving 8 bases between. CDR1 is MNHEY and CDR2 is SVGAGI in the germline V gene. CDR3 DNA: TGTGCCAGCACGGGGTTTCAAGAGACCCAGTACTTC. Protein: CASTGFQETQYF.

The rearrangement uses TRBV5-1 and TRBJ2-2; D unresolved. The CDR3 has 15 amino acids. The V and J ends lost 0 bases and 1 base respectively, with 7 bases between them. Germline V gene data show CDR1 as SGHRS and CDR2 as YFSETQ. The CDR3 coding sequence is TGCGCCAGCAGCTTGGACCAGTTGAACACCGGGGAGCTGTTTTTT. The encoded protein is CASSLDQLNTGELFF.

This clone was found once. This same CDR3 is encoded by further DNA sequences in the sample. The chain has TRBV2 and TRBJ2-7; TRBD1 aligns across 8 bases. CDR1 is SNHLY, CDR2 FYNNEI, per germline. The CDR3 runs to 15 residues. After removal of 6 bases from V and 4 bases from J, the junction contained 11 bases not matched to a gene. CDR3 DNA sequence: TGTGCCAGCAGCCCCGGGACAGGCGGGGCATACGAGCAGTACTTC. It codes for CASSPGTGGAYEQYF.

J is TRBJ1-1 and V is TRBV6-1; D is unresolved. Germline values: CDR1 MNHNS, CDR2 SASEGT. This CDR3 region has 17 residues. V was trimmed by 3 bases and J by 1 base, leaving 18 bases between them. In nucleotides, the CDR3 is TGTGCCAGCAGTGATCCCCCAACCCGAGGCGCGAACACTGAAGCTTTCTTT. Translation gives CASSDPPTRGANTEAFF.

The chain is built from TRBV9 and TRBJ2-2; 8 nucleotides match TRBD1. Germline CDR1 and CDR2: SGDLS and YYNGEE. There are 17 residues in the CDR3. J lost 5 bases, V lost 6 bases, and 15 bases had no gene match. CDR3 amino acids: CASTDRTGTGVTGELFF. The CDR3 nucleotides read TGTGCCAGCACAGATCGGACCGGGACAGGTGTGACCGGGGAGCTGTTTTTT.

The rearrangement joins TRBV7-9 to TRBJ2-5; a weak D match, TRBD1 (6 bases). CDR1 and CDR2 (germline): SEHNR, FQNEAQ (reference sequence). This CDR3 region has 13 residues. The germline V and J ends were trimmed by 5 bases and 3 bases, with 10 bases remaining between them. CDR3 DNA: TGTGCCAGCAGCCGGACAGAGGAAGAGACCCAGTACTTC. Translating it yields CASSRTEEETQYF.

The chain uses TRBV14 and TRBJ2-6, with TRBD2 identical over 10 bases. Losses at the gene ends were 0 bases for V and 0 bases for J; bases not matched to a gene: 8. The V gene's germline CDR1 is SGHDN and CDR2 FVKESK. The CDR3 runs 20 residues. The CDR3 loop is CASSQETVAGGLSGANVLTF. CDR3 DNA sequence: TGTGCCAGCAGCCAAGAAACGGTAGCGGGGGGCCTCTCTGGGGCCAACGTCCTGACTTTC.

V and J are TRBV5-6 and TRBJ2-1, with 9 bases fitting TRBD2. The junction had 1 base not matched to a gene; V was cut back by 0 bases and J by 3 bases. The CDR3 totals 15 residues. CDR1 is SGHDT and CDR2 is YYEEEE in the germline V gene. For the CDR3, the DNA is TGTGCCAGCAGCTTGGCTAGCGGGGTCTACAATGAGCAGTTCTTC. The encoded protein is CASSLASGVYNEQFF. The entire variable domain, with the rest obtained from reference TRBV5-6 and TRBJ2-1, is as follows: DAGVTQSPTHLIKTRGQQVTLRCSPKSGHDTVSWYQQALGQGPQFIFQYYEEEERQRGNFPDRFSGHQFPNYSSELNVNALLLGDSALYLCASSLASGVYNEQFFGPGTRLTVL.

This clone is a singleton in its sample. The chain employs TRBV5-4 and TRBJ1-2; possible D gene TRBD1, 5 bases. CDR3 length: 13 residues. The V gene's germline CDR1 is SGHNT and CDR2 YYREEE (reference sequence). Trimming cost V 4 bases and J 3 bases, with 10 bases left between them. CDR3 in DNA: TGTGCCAGCAGCGCGACAGTTGACTATGGCTACACCTTC. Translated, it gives CASSATVDYGYTF.